This paragraph reports one T cell receptor beta chain. What antigen it recognizes has not been identified. The sample holds no much larger clone one base away, and base qualities are not on file. From a lookup of the germline V gene, CDR1 and CDR2 are MNHEY and SVGEGT. The junction carries 16 bases between V and J, which are trimmed by 2 bases and 3 bases respectively. The CDR3 spans 16 residues, from the cysteine through the phenylalanine. CDR3 DNA is the only sequence kept; it has 48 bases, read in frame from the first base. Participants in the prospective study were enrolled through a virtual design, were aged roughly 18 to 90 years, and lived in 24 United States geographic areas. Cohort assignment in the prospective study relied on participant-reported clinical history from a screening survey and a study questionnaire. Recovered participants in ImmuneRACE Cohort 3 were defined by two consecutive negative NP/OP PCR tests, clearance by a healthcare professional, or resolution of symptoms. In the prospective study, whole blood, serum and a nasopharyngeal or oropharyngeal swab were collected from each participant by mobile phlebotomists. Participants in the prospective study had the option to provide additional blood draws and questionnaires over an approximately two-month period. Prospective study blood samples were shipped either frozen or at room temperature before DNA extraction.

The data derive from a study of blood T cell repertoires in COVID-19 (dated by TCRdb to the early 2020s). Concerning the study at large: Collaborator samples came from the United States, Italy and Spain and covered acute and convalescent phases of COVID-19. A de-identified subject ID, COVID-19 status, age in years and sex were almost always included in the sample metadata. HLA class I and class II types, where available, came from metadata supplied by the sample provider rather than from assay-based typing. The repertoires were released in a freely available public database intended as a resource for research on the immune response to SARS-CoV-2. Subjects who had been exposed to COVID-19, were actively infected with it, or had recovered from it provided the deeply sampled blood TCRbeta repertoires that made up the dataset. The samples were drawn from the first 160 participants of the ongoing ImmuneRACE study and from more than 1,000 subjects provided by 6 global collaborators. The prospective study material was composed of cDNA or gDNA derived from T cells, B-cell-depleted T cells, or PBMCs.

The study at large found these results: The quantity of clinical and demographic metadata differed by source and by participant and was supplied without curation.

The immunoSEQ Assay, a bias-controlled multiplex PCR, was used to amplify TCRbeta CDR3 regions from genomic DNA. The paper's processing steps were these. Within the assay, amplification of reference gene primers was used to estimate how many nucleated cells each sample contained. Sequence reads were collapsed and filtered to measure the absolute abundance of every unique TCRbeta CDR3 rearrangement. For each sample, productive Simpson clonality was calculated as the square root of Simpson's diversity index over productive rearrangements. This immuneACCESS table, as held by TCRdb, lists in-frame sequences with V and J called but not all clones. Of the missing ones, under half trace to an unresolved V gene in checked studies; the others have no known cause. The V and J calls and clone size are taken from that table; D and trimming were inferred from the DNA. This sample is represented by 190,000 or so clones; around 90% of them were singletons. The ten largest clones represent less than 1.5% of the sample.

The sequencing sample was made of PBMCs or T cells enriched from blood (not recorded which). Here the chain combines TRBV6-2 or TRBV6-3 and TRBJ1-2; TRBD1 is possibly the D segment (6 matching bases). The receptor was isolated from a man aged 30 to 45 who had recovered from COVID-19. The CDR3 protein is CASSYRGDRLDYGYTF. Read as DNA, the sequence is TGTGCCAGCAGTTACCGGGGAGACAGGTTGGACTATGGCTACACCTTC.